This entry lists 2 T cell receptor beta chains sequenced from one sample in a study of human T cells and chemical hapten exposure. TCRdb passed the RACE reads through MiXCR, listing each CDR3 protein once. The table includes roughly 43,000 distinct CDR3 sequences, about 4% detected once. Time point defined: healthy volunteer bleed at 6 weeks. Whole blood that had not been fractionated was the source of extracted total RNA. What was sequenced was whole blood. All receptors come from a human donor in good health. Some clones in this sample may be carry-over from other donors' samples.

This clonotype was detected many times. This chain uses TRBV12-3 or TRBV12-4 with TRBJ2-7; tentative D call: TRBD1 (6 bases). The V gene lost 3 bases and the J gene lost 0 bases, with 9 bases spanning the gap. This CDR3 region has 14 residues. The CDR3 DNA sequence: TGTGCCAGCAGTTTCGGACAGTCCTCCTACGAGCAGTACTTC. It encodes CASSFGQSSYEQYF.

This clonotype was recorded at least ten times. The rearrangement joins TRBV4-2 to TRBJ2-5; D possibly corresponds to TRBD2 (6 bases). This CDR3 comprises 16 residues. In germline, CDR1 is LGHNA, CDR2 YNFKEQ. Trimming pared 0 bases from V and 1 base from J, leaving 12 bases between. The CDR3, as DNA: TGTGCCAGCAGCCAAGATCTAGCGAACGTCCAAGAGACCCAGTACTTC. Protein product: CASSQDLANVQETQYF.